This T cell receptor (beta chain) was documented in a study of OX40 agonist ivuxolimab in advanced cancers. General study results and limits: The authors did not determine the antigen specificity of the expanded peripheral T cells. Low normalized T-cell clonal expansion also characterized some of the nonresponders. At 0.1 to 3.0 mg/kg and by week 6, clonal expansion occurred in CD4+ and CD8+ blood T cells.

Autoimmune disease history or systemic immunosuppression barred patients. V gave up 4 bases and J gave up 6 bases, with 12 bases separating them. The CDR3 is made up of 13 amino acids. Germline-derived CDR1 and CDR2 are MDHEN and SYDVKM. Sequenced by immunoSEQ multiplex PCR; TCRdb stores in-frame clones only, minus some. Of around 100,000 clones in the sample, 80% to 95% were seen once. In regard to this clone: Its antigen is as yet unknown.

This rearrangement joins TRBV28 to TRBJ2-5; D unresolved. The sequence derives from an adult with an advanced solid tumor such as melanoma, head and neck, liver or kidney cancer. This specimen consisted of CD4+ or CD8+ T cells sorted from blood, obtained in a trial of the OX40 agonist ivuxolimab. The CDR3 DNA follows: TGTGCCAGCAGTTACGGGTTGCGGCAGACCCAGTACTTC. Translation gives CASSYGLRQTQYF.